The source of this T cell receptor beta chain is a study of Tregs in tolerant kidney transplant recipients. Generated by immunoSEQ multiplex PCR, the TCRdb table keeps only in-frame clones and is missing some. The sample lists about 88,000 clones; about 92% were seen once. The CDR3 is 18 residues long. Per the germline V gene, CDR1 is SGHVS and CDR2 is FQNEAQ. V was shortened by 4 bases and J by 1 base, with 22 bases between the two germline ends. The chain carries TRBV7-8 and TRBJ2-5; a possible D gene is TRBD1 (6 bases). The sequenced sample consisted of CD8+ T cells from blood. The receptor was isolated from a human donor in good health. CDR3 nucleotides: TGTGCCAGCAGCTCCGATTCACTCCTACAGGGATCCCAAGAGACCCAGTACTTC. It codes for CASSSDSLLQGSQETQYF. The full variable domain, its missing parts supplied by reference TRBV7-8 and TRBJ2-5, is GAGVSQSPRYKVAKRGQDVALRCDPISGHVSLFWYQQALGQGPEFLTYFQNEAQLDKSGLPSDRFFAERPEGSVSTLKIQRTQQEDSAVYLCASSSDSLLQGSQETQYFGPGTRLLVL.